This T cell receptor (beta chain) was recorded in a study of blood T cells in healthy people across ages. A second PCR, run for roughly 7 to 11 cycles, used a sample-barcoded 5' primer plus a J-beta primer mix. Via MiXCR, TCRdb re-called the 5' RACE reads, giving one row per CDR3 protein. The top ten clones hold 25% to 35% of a sample with approximately 690,000 distinct CDR3 sequences, roughly 41% of them seen once. The CDR3 contains 15 residues. V gave up 8 bases and J gave up 6 bases; unmatched junction bases: 11. Germline V CDR1 and CDR2: MNHNY, SVGAGI (reference sequence). Ten or more counts support this clonotype.

The source material was blood. This receptor was identified in an older man in good health. V is TRBV6-6 and J is TRBJ2-1; 9 bases are shared with TRBD2. CDR3 loop: CASERSGGPANEQFF. In DNA form, the CDR3 reads TGTGCCAGCGAAAGGAGCGGGGGGCCGGCCAATGAGCAGTTCTTC.